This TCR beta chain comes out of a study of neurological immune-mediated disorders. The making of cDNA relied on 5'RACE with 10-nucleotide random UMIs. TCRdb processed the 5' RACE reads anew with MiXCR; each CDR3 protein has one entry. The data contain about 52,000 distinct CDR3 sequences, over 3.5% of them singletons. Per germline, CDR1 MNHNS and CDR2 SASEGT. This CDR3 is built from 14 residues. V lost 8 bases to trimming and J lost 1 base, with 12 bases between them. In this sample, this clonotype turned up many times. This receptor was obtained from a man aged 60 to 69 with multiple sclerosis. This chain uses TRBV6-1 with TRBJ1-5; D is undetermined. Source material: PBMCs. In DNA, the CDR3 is TGTGCCAGCCGGGAAAGCTTCAGCAATCAGCCCCAGCATTTT. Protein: CASRESFSNQPQHF.